The 27 T cell receptor beta chains below come from one sample, sequenced in a study of cytomegalovirus exposure and HLA in healthy donors (dated by TCRdb to about 2017). The library was prepared using the immunoSEQ multiplex PCR assay. For the multiplex PCR, a mixture combining 60 forward primers for TCR Vbeta segments and 13 reverse primers for TCR Jbeta segments was used. Here the immuneACCESS table is served through TCRdb, limited to in-frame sequences with V and J called. Missing clones are a known gap in these copies; in checked studies unresolved V genes cover under half, and the rest lacks a known reason. The sample table records 95,000 to 150,000 clones; 65% to 80% of these occur just once. Less than 3.5% of the sample belongs to the ten largest clones. Material for sequencing was PBMCs. These receptors originate from a woman between 40 and 55 years old in good health and CMV-seropositive.

The chain employs TRBV4-3 and TRBJ2-7; 13 bases map to TRBD2. The CDR3 totals 15 residues. V lost 4 bases, J lost 3 bases, and 3 bases stayed unmatched. Germline-derived CDR1 and CDR2 are LGHNA and YSLEER. The CDR3 DNA reads as TGCGCCAGCAGCCCCGGACTAGCGGGAGACTACGAGCAGTACTTC. Translating it yields CASSPGLAGDYEQYF.

The chain is built from TRBV14 and TRBJ1-6; 7 bases fit TRBD1. After removal of 4 bases from V and 5 bases from J, the junction contained 11 bases not matched to a gene. The CDR3 is 17 residues long. CDR1 SGHDN and CDR2 FVKESK come from the germline V gene. CDR3 nucleotide sequence: TGTGCCAGCAGCCTCCAAAGGCGACAGGGCAATAATTCACCCCTCCACTTT. This encodes CASSLQRRQGNNSPLHF.

This clone was seen more than once but under ten times. The rearrangement joins TRBV7-8 to TRBJ1-6; 7 bases fit TRBD1. The CDR3 sequence is 20 residues long. Germline CDR1 SGHVS, CDR2 FQNEAQ. V was pared by 2 bases and J by 7 bases, with 20 bases of the junction left unmatched. CDR3 sequence: CASSLQPQNRGGVGNSPLHF. The CDR3 DNA is TGTGCCAGCAGCTTACAGCCTCAGAACAGGGGCGGGGTGGGGAATTCACCCCTCCACTTT.

This clone was recorded a few times. The CDR3, as DNA: TGTGCCAGCAGCTTAGGGTTAGCGGGAGGGCCATCAGATACGCAGTATTTT. Protein: CASSLGLAGGPSDTQYF. The chain has TRBV7-2 and TRBJ2-3; 11 bases line up with TRBD2. Germline CDR1 is SGHTA and CDR2 is FQGNSA. The CDR3 is 17 residues long. The V and J ends lost 1 base and 4 bases, in that order; junction bases with no gene match: 7.

The chain uses TRBV4-2 and TRBJ2-7; possibly TRBD1 for D (6 bases). Germline CDR1 and CDR2: LGHNA and YNFKEQ. Trimming left V 1 base short and J 1 base short, with 14 bases between. The CDR3 runs to 16 residues. The CDR3 reads CASSQGTADISYEQYF. In nucleotides, the CDR3 is TGTGCCAGCAGCCAAGGGACAGCCGACATTTCCTACGAGCAGTACTTC.

The chain joins TRBV28 to TRBJ1-2; D may be TRBD1 (6 bases). V lost 1 base, J lost 2 bases, and 14 bases lay in between. Germline V gene lookup returns CDR1 MDHEN and CDR2 SYDVKM. The CDR3 has 16 amino acids. In nucleotides, the CDR3 is TGTGCCAGCAGTTTATACCTCAGGGGCAACAACTATGGCTACACCTTC. This gives the protein CASSLYLRGNNYGYTF.

The chain is built from TRBV7-9 and TRBJ2-7; maybe TRBD2 (5 bases). This CDR3 has 14 amino acids. With 10 bases removed from V and 5 bases from J, the gap between germline ends came to 21 bases. CDR1 and CDR2 (germline): SEHNR, FQNEAQ (reference sequence). The CDR3 sequence is CATSRAQRLDEQYF. CDR3 nucleotides: TGTGCCACCTCCCGGGCACAGCGGCTCGACGAGCAGTACTTC.

The chain combines TRBV27 with TRBJ2-5, with a possible D match to TRBD2 (6 bases). CDR1 and CDR2 (germline): MNHEY, SMNVEV (reference sequence). This CDR3 spans 15 amino acids. V shed 7 bases and J shed 4 bases, with 19 bases lying between them. CDR3 DNA: TGTGCCAGCACCAAACCCGGGGGTGAGGCAGAGACCCAGTACTTC. It codes for CASTKPGGEAETQYF.

This clone was detected only a few times. The rearrangement uses TRBV30 and TRBJ1-2; D ambiguous. The CDR3 consists of 13 residues. V gave up 0 bases and J gave up 5 bases, with 10 bases separating them. The germline CDR1 and CDR2 sequences are GTSNPN and SVGIG (reference sequence). The CDR3 nucleotides read TGTGCCTGGAGTGTACTCGGAGGGTATGGCTACACCTTC. This translates into CAWSVLGGYGYTF. The variable domain in full, with the rest retrieved from reference TRBV30 and TRBJ1-2, is SQTIHQWPATLVQPVGSPLSLECTVEGTSNPNLYWYRQAAGRGLQLLFYSVGIGQISSEVPQNLSASRPQDRQFILSSKKLLLSDSGFYLCAWSVLGGYGYTFGSGTRLTVV.

The V call is TRBV27, the J call TRBJ1-3; 12 nucleotides agree with TRBD1. The CDR3 sequence is 19 residues long. Germline assignment: CDR1 MNHEY and CDR2 SMNVEV (reference sequence). J lost 6 bases, V lost 6 bases, and 18 bases had no gene match. The CDR3 DNA is TGTGCCAGCAGGAAAGAGGGACAGGGGGCCTCGCGATTTTTAAACACCATATATTTT. It is translated as CASRKEGQGASRFLNTIYF.

This clone was recorded at least ten times. This chain connects TRBV7-3 to TRBJ2-1; TRBD2 agrees at 12 bases. V gave up 2 bases and J gave up 9 bases; unmatched junction bases: 5. The germline V gene encodes CDR1 SGHTA and CDR2 FQGTGA. The CDR3 runs 15 residues. Here the CDR3 DNA reads TGTGCCAGCAGCTTATTAACTAGCGGGAGGAGTGAGCAGTTCTTC. Its protein is CASSLLTSGRSEQFF.

Worth noting for this clone: The same CDR3 arises from other DNA sequences in this sample as well. The chain employs TRBV9 and TRBJ2-7, with 7 bases lining up with TRBD1. Germline values: CDR1 SGDLS, CDR2 YYNGEE. V dropped 2 bases and J dropped 0; count of bases not matched to a gene: 2. The CDR3 runs to 14 residues. The CDR3 DNA reads as TGTGCCAGCAGCGTTGGGACAGACTCCTACGAGCAGTACTTC. As protein: CASSVGTDSYEQYF. The full variable domain, rest sourced from reference TRBV9 and TRBJ2-7, is DSGVTQTPKHLITATGQRVTLRCSPRSGDLSVYWYQQSLDQGLQFLIQYYNGEERAKGNILERFSAQQFPDLHSELNLSSLELGDSALYFCASSVGTDSYEQYFGPGTRLTVT.

This clone was seen a few times. The chain joins TRBV9 to TRBJ2-2; weak D call: TRBD2 (5 bases). This CDR3 contains 16 residues. Germline V gene lookup returns CDR1 SGDLS and CDR2 YYNGEE. V was pared by 4 bases and J by 1 base, with 14 bases between. The CDR3 DNA reads TGTGCCAGCAGCCAAGAAATCGGGAAGAACACCGGGGAGCTGTTTTTT. It specifies CASSQEIGKNTGELFF.

This clone was seen only a few times. This chain links TRBV29-1 with TRBJ1-1; TRBD1 aligns across 7 bases. J lost 5 bases, V lost 4 bases, and 10 bases had no gene match. The germline CDR1 and CDR2 sequences are SQVTM and ANQGSEA. The CDR3 spans 14 residues. As DNA, the CDR3 is TGCAGCGTTGGAGGGGGCTCGCGGAGGACTGAAGCTTTCTTT. It codes for CSVGGGSRRTEAFF.

This clone occurred a few times. V and J are TRBV7-6 and TRBJ2-3, with D possibly TRBD1 on 7 matching bases. The CDR3 runs to 15 residues. Germline V gene lookup returns CDR1 SGHVS and CDR2 FNYEAQ. V was trimmed by 1 base and J by 2 bases, leaving 10 bases between them. CDR3 amino acids: CASSLGGTATDTQYF. CDR3 sequence (DNA): TGTGCCAGCAGCTTAGGCGGGACAGCCACAGATACGCAGTATTTT.

The rearrangement joins TRBV6-5 to TRBJ2-5; TRBD2 matches at 11 bases. V was clipped by 7 bases and J by 4 bases; unmatched bases: 2. This CDR3 has 13 amino acids. The germline V gene has CDR1 MNHEY and CDR2 SVGAGI. The CDR3 loop is CASKGLAGETQYF. The CDR3 DNA is TGTGCCAGCAAAGGACTAGCGGGAGAGACCCAGTACTTC.

The CDR3: CASSADRETSGANVLTF. The CDR3 coding sequence is TGTGCCAGCAGCGCGGACAGAGAGACCTCTGGGGCCAACGTCCTGACTTTC. The rearrangement uses TRBV9 and TRBJ2-6, with D possibly matching TRBD1 (6 bases). Trimming shortened V by 3 bases and J by 0 bases, and 13 bases separated the two germline ends. Per germline, CDR1 SGDLS and CDR2 YYNGEE. The CDR3 is 17 residues long.

The chain links TRBV7-9 to TRBJ1-5; D gene uncertain. Between the trimmed V and J ends, which lost 4 bases and 0 bases, there was a span of 4 bases. The CDR3 runs 13 residues. The V gene's germline CDR1 is SEHNR and CDR2 FQNEAQ (reference sequence). The CDR3 sequence is CASSYNSNQPQHF. The CDR3 DNA reads as TGTGCCAGCAGCTACAATAGCAATCAGCCCCAGCATTTT.

The table lists this clone with a few counts. The J gene is TRBJ2-2, the V gene TRBV4-2; 10 bases are a match to TRBD2. CDR3 length: 18 residues. The junction had 4 bases not matched to a gene; V was cut back by 0 bases and J by 0 bases. Germline loops: CDR1 LGHNA, CDR2 YNFKEQ. The CDR3 protein is CASSQEPSGSSNTGELFF. In DNA form, the CDR3 reads TGTGCCAGCAGCCAAGAACCTAGCGGGAGCTCGAACACCGGGGAGCTGTTTTTT.

This chain joins TRBV2 and TRBJ2-7; D remains unclear. The CDR3 is 11 amino acids. Trimming took 6 bases from V and 1 from J, leaving 4 bases between them. Per the germline V gene, CDR1 is SNHLY and CDR2 is FYNNEI. The CDR3 DNA reads TGTGCCAGCAGCAATTCCTACGAGCAGTACTTC. It yields the protein CASSNSYEQYF.

The chain joins TRBV18 to TRBJ1-5; 7 bases map to TRBD1. Germline-derived CDR1 and CDR2 are KGHSH and LQKENI. J gave up 5 bases and V 3 bases, and 7 bases lay outside the gene matches. The CDR3 is 15 amino acids. The CDR3 loop reads CASSPSTGYDQPQHF. The CDR3 coding sequence is TGTGCCAGCTCACCTTCGACAGGGTACGATCAGCCCCAGCATTTT. Based on the CDR3 plus reference TRBV18 and TRBJ1-5, the full variable domain is NAGVMQNPRHLVRRRGQEARLRCSPMKGHSHVYWYRQLPEEGLKFMVYLQKENIIDESGMPKERFSAEFPKEGPSILRIQQVVRGDSAAYFCASSPSTGYDQPQHFGDGTRLSIL.

This rearrangement joins TRBV6-5 to TRBJ1-5; TRBD1 aligns across 7 bases. With 6 bases clipped from V and 3 bases from J, the junction kept 8 bases outside the gene matches. The CDR3 is made up of 15 amino acids. Germline values: CDR1 MNHEY, CDR2 SVGAGI. The CDR3 sequence: CASSLQGIHNQPQHF. The CDR3 DNA sequence: TGTGCCAGCAGCTTACAGGGGATACACAATCAGCCCCAGCATTTT.

The V gene is TRBV5-6, the J gene TRBJ2-3, with D maybe TRBD2 (6 bases). The germline V gene encodes CDR1 SGHDT and CDR2 YYEEEE. The CDR3 extends over 17 amino acids. Trimming pared 5 bases from V and 4 bases from J, leaving 23 bases between. CDR3 nucleotides: TGTGCCAGCAGACCACCTGTGTCGGGGGTGTTTGCAGATACGCAGTATTTT. This codes for CASRPPVSGVFADTQYF.

The chain is built from TRBV6-6 and TRBJ1-2, with TRBD1 matching 9 bases. V dropped 2 bases and J dropped 8; count of bases not matched to a gene: 3. This CDR3 region has 13 residues. Germline-derived CDR1 and CDR2 are MNHNY and SVGAGI (reference sequence). CDR3 DNA sequence: TGTGCCAGCAGTTACCGGGGACAGGGCGGCTACACCTTC. This gives the protein CASSYRGQGGYTF.

This clone appeared a few times. The chain links TRBV5-1 to TRBJ2-7; D is possibly TRBD1 (6 bases). The V gene lost 0 bases and the J gene lost 5 bases, with 12 bases spanning the gap. Germline loops: CDR1 SGHRS, CDR2 YFSETQ. This CDR3 spans 14 amino acids. This chain's CDR3 is CASSLEDRSHEQYF. CDR3 nucleotides: TGCGCCAGCAGCTTGGAGGACAGATCCCACGAGCAGTACTTC.

The gene calls are TRBV7-9 and TRBJ2-1, with D maybe TRBD2 (6 bases). Trimming shortened V by 0 bases and J by 4 bases, and 13 bases separated the two germline ends. CDR3 length equals 16 residues. CDR1 and CDR2 (germline): SEHNR, FQNEAQ (reference sequence). The CDR3 nucleotides read TGTGCCAGCAGCTTAGCGGGACTGCGTACTTACAATGAGCAGTTCTTC. Encoded protein: CASSLAGLRTYNEQFF.

The genes are TRBV28 and TRBJ1-1; D unresolved. The germline V gene has CDR1 MDHEN and CDR2 SYDVKM. The V end was cut by 6 bases, the J end by 4 bases, with 12 bases between. The CDR3 runs to 13 residues. The CDR3 protein is CASSLGEGTEAFF. DNA of the CDR3: TGTGCCAGCAGCCTCGGGGAGGGCACTGAAGCTTTCTTT.